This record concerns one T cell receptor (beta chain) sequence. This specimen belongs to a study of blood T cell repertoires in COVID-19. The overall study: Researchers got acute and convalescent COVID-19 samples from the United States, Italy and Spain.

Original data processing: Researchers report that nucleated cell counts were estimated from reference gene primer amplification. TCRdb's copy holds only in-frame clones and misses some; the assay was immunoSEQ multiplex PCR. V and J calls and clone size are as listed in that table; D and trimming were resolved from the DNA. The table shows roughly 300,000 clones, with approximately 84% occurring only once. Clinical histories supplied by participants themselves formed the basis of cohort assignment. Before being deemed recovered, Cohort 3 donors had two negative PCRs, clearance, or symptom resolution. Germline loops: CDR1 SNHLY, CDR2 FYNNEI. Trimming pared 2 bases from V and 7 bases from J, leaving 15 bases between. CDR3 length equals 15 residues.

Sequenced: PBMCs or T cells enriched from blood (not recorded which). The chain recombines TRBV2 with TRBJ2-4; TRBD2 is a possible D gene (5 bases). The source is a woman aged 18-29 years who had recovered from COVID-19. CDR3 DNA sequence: TGTGCCAGCAGTGAATCAGTTAGGAGGCACAACATTCAGTACTTC. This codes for CASSESVRRHNIQYF.